The 3 T cell receptor beta chains below all came from one sample that was sequenced in a study of T cell repertoires in cytomegalovirus infection. One entry per CDR3 protein results from TCRdb running MiXCR on the reads. The sample contains roughly 500,000 distinct CDR3 sequences, approximately 10% of which appear only once. Sequencing used PBMCs. These receptors were collected from a human donor in good health (CMV status not recorded). Some clones in this sample may be carry-over from other donors' samples.

There are a few counts of this clonotype. The CDR3 DNA follows: TGCAGTGCTAGAGTGACTAGCGAGAGCGCAGATACGCAGTATTTT. It encodes CSARVTSESADTQYF. The chain couples TRBV20-1 to TRBJ2-3; the match to TRBD2 covers 8 bases. Trimming removed 1 base from V and 4 bases from J; junction bases left unmatched: 7. Germline V gives CDR1 DFQATT, CDR2 SNEGSKA (reference sequence). The CDR3 spans 15 residues.

This clonotype was seen repeatedly, ten times or more. The rearrangement joins TRBV7-3 to TRBJ2-1; maybe TRBD2 (6 bases). Per germline, CDR1 SGHTA and CDR2 FQGTGA. Trimming took off 4 bases at V and 2 bases at J, with 15 bases between the two ends. The CDR3 length is 16 residues. In DNA, the CDR3 is TGTGCCAGCAGCTCCCTCGGGGGTCGACCCTACAATGAGCAGTTCTTC. Amino acids: CASSSLGGRPYNEQFF.

This clonotype was observed a few times. Written as DNA, the CDR3 is TGTGCCAGCAGCCGGGGGTATGATCAGCCCCAGCATTTT. This codes for CASSRGYDQPQHF. The J gene is TRBJ1-5, the V gene TRBV6-5, with D maybe TRBD1 (5 bases). Trimming took off 6 bases at V and 5 bases at J, with 11 bases between the two ends. This CDR3 spans 13 amino acids. Germline-derived CDR1 and CDR2 are MNHEY and SVGAGI.